This T cell receptor (beta chain) was identified in a study of cytomegalovirus exposure and HLA in healthy donors. Only in-frame clones appear in the TCRdb table, and some are missing; sequencing was by immunoSEQ multiplex PCR. The sample contains fewer than 400,000 clones, 86% of which appear only once. The CDR3 totals 14 residues. The ends were cut back, 2 bases at V and 2 bases at J, with 10 bases in the middle. The germline V gene encodes CDR1 MNHEY and CDR2 SMNVEV (reference sequence). Note on this clone: Its matching antigen is unknown.

The validation cohort, a group of more than 100 subjects, included the donors and was separate from the approximately 670-subject first cohort. General study results and limits: The study found most TCR sequences rare, yet found some public TCRs in many donors. A subsequent analysis found that TCR clusters from the first cohort also tended to co-occur in the approximately 110 validation repertoires, with 94% of cluster scores above 0.

The sequenced sample consisted of PBMCs. This TCR came from a young woman in good health and CMV-seronegative. The V and J genes are TRBV27 and TRBJ2-7, with a possible D match to TRBD2 (6 bases). The CDR3 region has the DNA TGTGCCAGCAGTTTAGCGGCGGGGACCTACGAGCAGTACTTC. Protein: CASSLAAGTYEQYF.